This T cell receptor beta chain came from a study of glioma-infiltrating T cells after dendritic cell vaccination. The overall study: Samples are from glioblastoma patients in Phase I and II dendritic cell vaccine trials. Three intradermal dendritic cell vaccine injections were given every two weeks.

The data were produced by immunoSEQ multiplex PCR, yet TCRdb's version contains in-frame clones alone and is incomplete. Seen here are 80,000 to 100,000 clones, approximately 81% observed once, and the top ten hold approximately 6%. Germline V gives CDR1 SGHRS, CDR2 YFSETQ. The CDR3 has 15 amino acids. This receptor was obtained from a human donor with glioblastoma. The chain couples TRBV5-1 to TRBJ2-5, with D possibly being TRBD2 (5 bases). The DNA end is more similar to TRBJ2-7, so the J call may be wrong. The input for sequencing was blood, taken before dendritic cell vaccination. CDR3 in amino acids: CASSLTGLPSYEQYF. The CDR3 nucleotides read TGCGCCAGCAGCTTGACTGGACTGCCGTCCTACGAGCAGTACTTC.